Sequencing of this T cell receptor (beta chain) was carried out in a study of cytomegalovirus exposure and HLA in healthy donors. On this clone: Its antigen is not identified.

Study results and limitations: What TCR beta sequences reportedly achieved was accurate prediction of HLA-A and HLA-B alleles in most subjects. In a later analysis, TCR beta V- and J-gene trimming was associated with a missense DCLRE1C variant. Earlier analysis found most TCR beta V segments productive about 90% or about 30% of the time.

V was clipped by 3 bases and J by 2 bases; unmatched bases: 7. Germline V gene sequence: CDR1 GTSNPN, CDR2 SVGIG (reference sequence). This CDR3 spans 15 amino acids. The PCR ran on 60 Vbeta and 13 Jbeta primers. The repertoire was sequenced with immunoSEQ multiplex PCR; TCRdb's copy has only in-frame clones and lacks some. The sample records 180,000 or so clones, roughly a tenth being singletons. This TCR was recovered from a woman aged 25-40 years in good health and CMV-seropositive. The rearrangement joins TRBV30 to TRBJ2-3; 8 positions agree with TRBD2. The sequenced sample consisted of PBMCs. The CDR3 nucleotides are TGTGCCTGGAGCGTCACTAGCGGCTACACAGATACGCAGTATTTT. It encodes CAWSVTSGYTDTQYF.